This T cell receptor beta chain emerged from a study of patients and donors after allogeneic stem cell transplantation. This CDR3 contains 13 residues. CDR1 is SQVTM, CDR2 ANQGSEA, per germline. The V segment lost 4 bases and the J segment 6 bases; nucleotides outside the gene matches: 3. TCRdb re-derived calls from the RT-PCR reads in MiXCR, one entry per CDR3 protein. The table lists fewer than 60,000 distinct CDR3 sequences, 13% of them singletons. Sequencing was done on a sample of blood, either unsorted or a sorted T cell fraction (not recorded which). The receptor was isolated from a human donor who was either an allogeneic HSCT recipient or a stem cell or donor lymphocyte infusion donor (not recorded which). It is not recorded whose cells these are; they may come from a transplant donor. The chain uses TRBV29-1 and TRBJ2-1, with 10 bases that match TRBD2. DNA for the CDR3: TGCAGCGTTGGGAGCGGGAGGGCCAATGAGCAGTTCTTC. It yields the protein CSVGSGRANEQFF.